The clone carrying this TCR beta chain was counted at least ten times. The time point was: persistent/refractory GD, antithyroid drugs over 5 years with positive TRAb. With RNA extracted from PBMCs as input, the TCR library was made. Graves' disease diagnoses used American Thyroid Association guidelines. The data were obtained in a study of regulatory T cells in long-lasting Graves disease. V lost 8 bases and J lost 4; bases outside the gene matches: 5. There are 13 residues in the CDR3. Germline V gene data show CDR1 as MDHEN and CDR2 as SYDVKM. To make TCR beta libraries, researchers used iRepertoire HTBI primers and Arm-PCR of CDR3 regions. TCRdb used MiXCR to reprocess the multiplex PCR reads, holding one entry per CDR3 protein. The table lists roughly 450,000 distinct CDR3 sequences, 20% to 25% of them singletons, with approximately 26% in the top ten.

The chain has TRBV28 and TRBJ2-7; 10 bases fit TRBD1. The receptor's source is a female donor with Graves disease. The source was peripheral blood mononuclear cells (PBMCs), collected when the disease was refractory, from a patient treated with antithyroid drugs. This CDR3 reads CASGTGVRYEQYF. As DNA, the CDR3 is TGTGCCAGCGGGACAGGGGTACGATACGAGCAGTACTTC.